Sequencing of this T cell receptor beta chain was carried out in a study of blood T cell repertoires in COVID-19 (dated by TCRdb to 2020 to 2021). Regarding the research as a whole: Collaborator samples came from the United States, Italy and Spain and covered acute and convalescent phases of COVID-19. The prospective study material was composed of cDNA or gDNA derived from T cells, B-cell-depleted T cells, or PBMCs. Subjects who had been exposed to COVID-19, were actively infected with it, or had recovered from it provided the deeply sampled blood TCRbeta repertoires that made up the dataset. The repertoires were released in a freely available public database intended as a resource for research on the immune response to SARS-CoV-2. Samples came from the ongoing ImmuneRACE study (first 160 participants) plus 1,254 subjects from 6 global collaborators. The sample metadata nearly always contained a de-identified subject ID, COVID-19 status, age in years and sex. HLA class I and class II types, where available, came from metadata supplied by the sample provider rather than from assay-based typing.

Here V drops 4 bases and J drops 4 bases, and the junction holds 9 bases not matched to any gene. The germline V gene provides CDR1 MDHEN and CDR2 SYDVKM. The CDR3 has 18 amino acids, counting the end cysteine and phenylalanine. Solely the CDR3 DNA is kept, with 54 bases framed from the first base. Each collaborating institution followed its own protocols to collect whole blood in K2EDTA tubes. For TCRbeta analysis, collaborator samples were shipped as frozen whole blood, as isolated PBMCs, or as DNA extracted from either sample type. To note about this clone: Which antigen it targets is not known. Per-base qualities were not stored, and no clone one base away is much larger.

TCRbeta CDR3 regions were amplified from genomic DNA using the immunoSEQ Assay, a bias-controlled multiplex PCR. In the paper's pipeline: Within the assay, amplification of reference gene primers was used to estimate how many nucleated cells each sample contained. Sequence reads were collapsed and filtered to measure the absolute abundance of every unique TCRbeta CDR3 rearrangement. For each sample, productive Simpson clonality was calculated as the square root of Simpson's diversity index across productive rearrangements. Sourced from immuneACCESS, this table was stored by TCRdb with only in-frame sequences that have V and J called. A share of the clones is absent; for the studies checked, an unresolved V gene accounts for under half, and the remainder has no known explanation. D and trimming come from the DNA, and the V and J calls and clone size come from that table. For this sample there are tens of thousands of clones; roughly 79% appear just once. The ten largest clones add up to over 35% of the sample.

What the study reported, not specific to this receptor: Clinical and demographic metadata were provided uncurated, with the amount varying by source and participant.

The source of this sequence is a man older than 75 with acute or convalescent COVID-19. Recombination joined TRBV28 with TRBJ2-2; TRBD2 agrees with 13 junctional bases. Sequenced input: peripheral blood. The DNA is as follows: TGTGCCAGCAGTTCCTCGCATCGACTAGCGGGAGGCACCGGGGAGCTGTTTTTT. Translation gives CASSSSHRLAGGTGELFF.